This T cell receptor beta chain appears in the sequencing data of a study of CD8 T cells in Susac syndrome. RNA amounts of roughly 0.45 to 1 ug underwent reverse transcription with random hexamers. A multiplex approach, immunoSEQ multiplex PCR, amplified TCR beta CDR3 across 54 Vbeta and 13 Jbeta. TCRdb re-derived calls from the immunoSEQ multiplex PCR reads in MiXCR, one entry per CDR3 protein. The sample contains 210,000 or so distinct CDR3 sequences, about 94% of which appear only once. Study-wide points: Only a relatively small number of individuals were included in the TCR sequencing and HLA analysis.

The diagnostic criteria for definite or probable disease, as recently defined, were met by the patients with Susac syndrome. Negative isolation yielded the CD8+ and CD4+ T cells, while FACS enriched the TEMRA cells. To note about this clonotype: Its antigen is as yet unknown.

J gave up 0 bases and V 0 bases, and 2 bases lay outside the gene matches. Per the germline V gene, CDR1 is DFQATT and CDR2 is SNEGSKA (reference sequence). The CDR3 consists of 15 residues. The clonotype comes from a human donor with Susac syndrome. Sequences were obtained from CD4+ T cells from PBMCs. The V call is TRBV20-1, the J call TRBJ1-5, with 7 bases that match TRBD1. CDR3 in amino acids: CSARDGTVSNQPQHF. The CDR3 DNA sequence: TGCAGTGCTAGAGATGGGACAGTTAGCAATCAGCCCCAGCATTTT.